This T cell receptor (beta chain) was sequenced in a study of identical twins. Regarding the study as a whole: The degree of excess twin sharing was weaker in beta out-of-frame sequences.

The CDR3 extends over 15 amino acids. From germline, CDR1 is SQVTM and CDR2 ANQGSEA. Note on this clonotype: What it recognizes is unknown. At one of its ends the junction is not consistent with the germline gene, which may arise from a read error.

Template switching (which added a universal primer site) was used, and cDNA carried unique molecular identifiers. TCRdb called the 5' RACE reads again in MiXCR, with one record for every CDR3 protein. The sample has nearly 900,000 distinct CDR3 sequences; more than 9% are singletons. The data were also submitted as part of a second study, on yellow fever vaccine responses in identical twins.

The rearrangement joins TRBV29-1 to TRBJ2-5; 9 nucleotides align to TRBD1. The sample consisted of PBMCs. The sequence was collected from a woman aged 18-35 years in good health. CDR3 amino acids: CSVEGQGFFQETQYF. The DNA of the CDR3 is TGCAGCGTAGAAGGACAGGGGTTCTTCCAAGAGACCCAGTACTTC. Using reference TRBV29-1 and TRBJ2-5 for the parts outside the CDR3, the full variable domain is SAVISQKPSRDICQRGTSLTIQCQVDSQVTMMFWYRQQPGQSLTLIATANQGSEATYESGFVIDKFPISRPNLTFSTLTVSNMSPEDSSIYLCSVEGQGFFQETQYFGPGTRLLVL.